A single sample is the source of the 8 T cell receptor beta chains below, sequenced in a study of molecular identifiers for immune sequencing clone quantification. MiXCR, applied by TCRdb to the PCR reads, yields one record per CDR3 protein. The table has around 25,000 distinct CDR3 sequences, roughly 17% seen once. Sequences were obtained from naive CD8+ T cells from blood, with Jurkat cell RNA spiked in. This sample's subset: FACS-sorted CD8+CD4-CCR7+CD45RA+ naive T cells. These receptors all stem from a human donor in good health. Some libraries in this study had Jurkat cell RNA spiked in.

This clonotype is categorized as medium-sized. V usage is TRBV11-2 and J usage is TRBJ2-1; a possible D gene is TRBD2 (7 bases). The CDR3 is 17 residues long. Germline lookup yields CDR1 SGHAT and CDR2 FQNNGV. The V end lost 7 bases, the J end lost 4 bases, and 23 bases lay between the germline ends. In DNA, the CDR3 is TGTGCCAGCACCCGGGAGGACAGCGGACCTATTTACAATGAGCAGTTCTTC. This encodes CASTREDSGPIYNEQFF.

This clonotype was detected many times. V is TRBV9 and J is TRBJ2-2; 10 positions agree with TRBD2. The length of the CDR3 is 16 residues. J lost 3 bases, V lost 0 bases, and 2 bases had no gene match. Germline lookup yields CDR1 SGDLS and CDR2 YYNGEE. CDR3 in amino acids: CASSVVSGGDTGELFF. For the CDR3, the DNA is TGTGCCAGCAGCGTAGTCAGCGGGGGGGACACCGGGGAGCTGTTTTTT.

This clonotype occurred many times. J is TRBJ2-3 and V is TRBV7-9; TRBD2 agrees at 9 bases. CDR1 is SEHNR and CDR2 is FQNEAQ in the germline V gene (reference sequence). This CDR3 comprises 16 residues. V lost 4 bases, J lost 2 bases, and 7 bases stayed unmatched. DNA for the CDR3: TGTGCCAGCAGCTCCGAACTAGCGGGCTTCACAGATACGCAGTATTTT. This translates into CASSSELAGFTDTQYF.

In its sample, this clonotype was seen many times. This chain joins TRBV7-6 and TRBJ2-7, with D possibly TRBD2 on 7 matching bases. The CDR3 has 15 amino acids. Germline-derived CDR1 and CDR2 are SGHVS and FNYEAQ. Between the trimmed V and J ends, which lost 3 bases and 5 bases, there was a span of 17 bases. The CDR3 coding sequence is TGTGCCAGCAGCTTGGGCGGGGGCGCTTTAGACGAGCAGTACTTC. Protein: CASSLGGGALDEQYF.

Ten or more counts support this clonotype. The chain has TRBV20-1 and TRBJ1-4; no clear D. Germline lookup yields CDR1 DFQATT and CDR2 SNEGSKA (reference sequence). Trimming took off 0 bases at V and 0 bases at J, with 14 bases between the two ends. This CDR3 has 17 residues. CDR3 in amino acids: CSARDRWTATTNEKLFF. The CDR3 DNA follows: TGCAGTGCTAGAGATCGGTGGACCGCCACAACTAATGAAAAACTGTTTTTT.

This clonotype was detected many times. CDR3 sequence reads: CASSHPHSGVSYNEQFF. CDR3 DNA: TGCGCCAGCAGCCACCCACACAGCGGGGTCTCATACAATGAGCAGTTCTTC. This chain connects TRBV4-1 to TRBJ2-1; TRBD2 matches at 7 bases. This CDR3 has 17 residues. V dropped 3 bases and J dropped 4; count of bases not matched to a gene: 12. Germline V gene sequence: CDR1 MGHRA, CDR2 YSYEKL.

At least ten counts were recorded for this clonotype. The chain has TRBV29-1 and TRBJ2-7; 8 bases match TRBD2. The CDR3 has 14 amino acids. The V and J ends lost 2 bases and 7 bases, in that order; junction bases with no gene match: 10. Germline V lookup: CDR1 SQVTM, CDR2 ANQGSEA. The CDR3 sequence is CSVESSGYPGEQYF. CDR3 sequence (DNA): TGCAGCGTTGAATCTAGCGGGTATCCTGGTGAGCAGTACTTC.

Regarding this clonotype: It may be a read error: a sequence one base away is much more abundant. The chain carries TRBV12-3 or TRBV12-4 and TRBJ1-2, with 7 nucleotides matching TRBD1. This CDR3 spans 13 amino acids. CDR3 protein: CAGSTGVDYGYTF. CDR3 DNA sequence: TGTGCCGGCAGCACAGGGGTCGACTATGGCTACACCTTC.